This T cell receptor beta chain was identified during a study of spatial heterogeneity in lung cancer. Overall study: More than eight raw reads, on average, carried each unique TCR and UMI combination.

This clonotype was detected ten times or more. Time point given: blood at routine non-recurrence follow-up after resection. Unsorted whole RNA from tumor, nontumor lung or frozen PBMC underwent sequencing. V was trimmed by 5 bases and J by 0 bases, leaving 9 bases between them. This CDR3 has 14 residues. Germline CDR1 reads SGHRS; CDR2 reads YFSETQ. MiXCR, run by TCRdb on the 5' RACE reads, gives a single entry per CDR3 protein. The sample records around 47,000 distinct CDR3 sequences, 7.4% being singletons. The sequence was collected from a female donor with early-stage non-small cell lung cancer. This rearrangement joins TRBV5-1 to TRBJ1-3, with unresolved D. The material sequenced was PBMCs, taken at follow-up. CDR3 in amino acids: CASRGPSSGNTIYF. The CDR3 bases are TGCGCCAGCAGAGGCCCGAGCTCTGGAAACACCATATATTTT.